Below, one TCR beta chain is given with its context. It was with a sample-barcoded 5' primer and a J-beta primer mix that a second PCR of roughly 7 to 12 cycles was run. TCRdb fed the 5' RACE reads into MiXCR, producing one record per CDR3 protein. The sample consists of around 870,000 distinct CDR3 sequences, under 35% of them appearing once. These data come from a study of blood T cells in healthy people across ages. This CDR3 is 13 amino acids long. V lost 1 base and J 10 bases, leaving 10 bases between the germline ends. Germline lookup yields CDR1 SGHTA and CDR2 FQGNSA. The TCR sequence derives from an elderly woman in good health. Sequencing was performed on blood. The chain employs TRBV7-2 and TRBJ2-2; a possible D gene is TRBD2 (6 bases). CDR3 region: CASSLVGLAELFF. CDR3 sequence (DNA): TGTGCCAGCAGCTTAGTGGGACTGGCGGAGCTGTTTTTT.